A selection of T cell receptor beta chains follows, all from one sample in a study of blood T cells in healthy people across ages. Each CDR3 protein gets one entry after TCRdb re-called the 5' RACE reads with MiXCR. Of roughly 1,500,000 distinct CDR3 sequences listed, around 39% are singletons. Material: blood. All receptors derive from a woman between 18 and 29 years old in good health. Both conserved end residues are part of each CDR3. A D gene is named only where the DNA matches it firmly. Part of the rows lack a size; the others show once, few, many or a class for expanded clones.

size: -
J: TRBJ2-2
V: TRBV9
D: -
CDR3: CASSVGQDTGELFF
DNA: TGTGCCAGCAGCGTAGGACAGGACACCGGGGAGCTGTTTTTT

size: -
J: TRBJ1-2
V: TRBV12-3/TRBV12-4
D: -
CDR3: CASSLDLRSDGYTF
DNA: TGTGCCAGCAGTTTAGACCTCCGCTCTGATGGCTACACCTTC

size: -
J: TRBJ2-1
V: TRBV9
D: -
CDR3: CASSGGRGDEQFF
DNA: TGTGCCAGCAGCGGCGGACGCGGCGATGAGCAGTTCTTC

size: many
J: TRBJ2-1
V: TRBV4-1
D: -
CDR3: CASSQPRQSTEQFF
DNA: TGCGCCAGCAGCCAACCCCGGCAGTCGACTGAGCAGTTCTTC

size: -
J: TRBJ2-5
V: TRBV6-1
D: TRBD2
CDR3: CASRRLAEENNEQYF
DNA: TGTGCCAGCAGAAGACTAGCGGAAGAGAATAATGAGCAGTACTTC

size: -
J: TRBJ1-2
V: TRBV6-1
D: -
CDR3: CASSETKQNYGYTF
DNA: TGTGCCAGCAGTGAAACAAAACAGAACTATGGCTACACCTTC

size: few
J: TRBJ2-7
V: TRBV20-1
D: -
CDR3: CSARGGGKSSEQYF
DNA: TGCAGTGCGAGAGGGGGCGGGAAATCTAGCGAGCAGTACTTC

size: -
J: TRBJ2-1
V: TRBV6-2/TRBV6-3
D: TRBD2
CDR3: CASSYIASGGHDEQFF
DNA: TGTGCCAGCAGTTACATTGCTAGCGGGGGGCACGATGAGCAGTTCTTC

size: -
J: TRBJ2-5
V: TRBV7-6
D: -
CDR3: CASRNKYGETQYF
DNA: TGTGCCAGCAGAAACAAATACGGGGAGACCCAGTACTTC

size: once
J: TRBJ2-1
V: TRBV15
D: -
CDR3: CATSRGTSSYNEQFF
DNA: TGTGCCACCAGCCGCGGGACAAGCTCCTACAATGAGCAGTTCTTC

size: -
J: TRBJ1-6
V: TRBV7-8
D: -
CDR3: CASSLTLQHNSPLHF
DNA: TGTGCCAGCAGCTTAACGTTACAACATAATTCACCCCTCCACTTT

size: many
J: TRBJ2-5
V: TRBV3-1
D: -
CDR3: CASSQDYQTQYF
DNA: TGTGCCAGCAGCCAAGACTACCAGACCCAGTACTTC

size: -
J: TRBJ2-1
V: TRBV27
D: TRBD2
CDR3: CASSFGTSGRGTYNEQFF
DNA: TGTGCCAGCAGTTTTGGGACTAGCGGGAGGGGCACCTACAATGAACAGTTCTTC

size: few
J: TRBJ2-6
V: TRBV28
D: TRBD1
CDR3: CALGRDRTSGANVLTF
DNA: TGTGCCTTAGGCCGGGACAGGACCTCTGGGGCCAACGTCCTGACTTTC

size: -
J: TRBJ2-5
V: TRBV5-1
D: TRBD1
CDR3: CASSFDWAGGDETQYF
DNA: TGCGCCAGCAGCTTTGACTGGGCAGGGGGCGACGAGACCCAGTACTTC

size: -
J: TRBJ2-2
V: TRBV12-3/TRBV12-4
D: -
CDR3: CASSTGDRDTGELFF
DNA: TGTGCCAGCAGTACTGGAGACCGGGACACCGGGGAGCTGTTTTTT

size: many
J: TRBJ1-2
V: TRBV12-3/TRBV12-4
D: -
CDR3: CASSFGGGGYTF
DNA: TGTGCCAGCAGTTTTGGGGGTGGTGGCTACACCTTC

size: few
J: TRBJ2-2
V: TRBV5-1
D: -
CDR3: CASSLYGQTNTGELFF
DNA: TGCGCCAGCAGCTTGTACGGACAGACAAACACCGGGGAGCTGTTTTTT

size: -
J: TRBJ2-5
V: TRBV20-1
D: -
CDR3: CSARESSEETQYF
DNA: TGCAGTGCTAGAGAATCTAGCGAAGAGACCCAGTACTTC

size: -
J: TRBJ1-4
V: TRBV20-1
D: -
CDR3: CSAWAENEKLFF
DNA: TGCAGTGCTTGGGCAGAAAACGAAAAACTGTTTTTT

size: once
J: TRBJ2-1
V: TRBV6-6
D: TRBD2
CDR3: CASSTREVGPDEQFF
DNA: TGTGCCAGCAGTACCCGGGAGGTAGGACCAGATGAGCAGTTCTTC

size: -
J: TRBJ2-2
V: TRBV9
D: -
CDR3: CASSEPLRGVNTGELFF
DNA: TGTGCCAGCAGCGAGCCCCTCCGCGGGGTGAACACCGGGGAGCTGTTTTTT

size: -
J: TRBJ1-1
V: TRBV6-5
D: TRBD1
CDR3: CASSVDRGQTEAFF
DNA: TGTGCCAGCAGCGTAGACAGGGGGCAGACTGAAGCTTTCTTT

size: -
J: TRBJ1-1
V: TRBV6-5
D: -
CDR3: CASREGLGTEAFF
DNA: TGTGCCAGCAGGGAAGGTCTGGGCACTGAAGCTTTCTTT

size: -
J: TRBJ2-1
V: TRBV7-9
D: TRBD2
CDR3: CASSFRREGIGEQFF
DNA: TGTGCCAGCAGCTTTCGGCGGGAGGGGATCGGTGAGCAGTTCTTC

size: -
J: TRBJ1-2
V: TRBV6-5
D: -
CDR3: CASRESTANYGYTF
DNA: TGTGCCAGCAGAGAATCGACAGCTAACTATGGCTACACCTTC

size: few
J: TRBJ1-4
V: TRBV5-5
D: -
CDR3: CASSAIPGGRDEKLFF
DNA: TGTGCCAGCAGCGCCATTCCGGGGGGCAGGGATGAAAAACTGTTTTTT

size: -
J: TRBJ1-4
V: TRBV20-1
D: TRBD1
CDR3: CSATWTGNFNEKLFF
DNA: TGCAGTGCTACTTGGACAGGGAATTTTAATGAAAAACTGTTTTTT

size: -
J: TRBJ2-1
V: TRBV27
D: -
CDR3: CASSPRQGGYEQFF
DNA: TGTGCCAGCAGTCCCCGGCAGGGAGGCTATGAGCAGTTCTTC

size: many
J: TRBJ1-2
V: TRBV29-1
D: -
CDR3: CSVLGQGTYGYTF
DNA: TGCAGCGTCTTGGGGCAGGGGACCTATGGCTACACCTTC

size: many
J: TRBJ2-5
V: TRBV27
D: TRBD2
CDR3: CASSLLGSGGQETQYF
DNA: TGTGCCAGCAGTTTATTAGGTAGCGGGGGTCAAGAGACCCAGTACTTC

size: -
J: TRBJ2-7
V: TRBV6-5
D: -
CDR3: CASTPGHSSYEQYF
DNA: TGTGCCAGCACCCCGGGCCACAGCTCCTACGAGCAGTACTTC